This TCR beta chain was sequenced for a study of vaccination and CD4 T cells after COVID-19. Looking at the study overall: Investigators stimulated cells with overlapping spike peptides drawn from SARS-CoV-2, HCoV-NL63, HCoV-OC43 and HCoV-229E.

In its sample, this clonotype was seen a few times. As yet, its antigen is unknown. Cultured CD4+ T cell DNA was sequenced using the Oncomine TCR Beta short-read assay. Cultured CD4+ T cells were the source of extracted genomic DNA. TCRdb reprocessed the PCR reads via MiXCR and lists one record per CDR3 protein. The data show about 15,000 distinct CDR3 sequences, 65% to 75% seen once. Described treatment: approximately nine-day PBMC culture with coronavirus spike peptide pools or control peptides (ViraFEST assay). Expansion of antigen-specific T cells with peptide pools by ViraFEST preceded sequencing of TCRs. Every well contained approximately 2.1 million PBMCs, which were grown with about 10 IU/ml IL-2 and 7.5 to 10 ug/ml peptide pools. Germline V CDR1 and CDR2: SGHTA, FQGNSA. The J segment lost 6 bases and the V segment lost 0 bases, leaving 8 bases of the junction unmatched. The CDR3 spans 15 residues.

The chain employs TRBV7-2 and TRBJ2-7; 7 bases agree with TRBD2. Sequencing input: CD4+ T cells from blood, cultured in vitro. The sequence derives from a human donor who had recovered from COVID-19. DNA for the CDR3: TGTGCCAGCAGCTTAGCAGGGGCGGGCGGGAGCGAGCAGTACTTC. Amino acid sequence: CASSLAGAGGSEQYF.